This TCR beta chain was identified during a study of CD8+CD57+ T cells in acquired aplastic anemia. This clonotype was counted at least ten times. Its target is not known. Overall study findings and caveats: It was found that twenty-nine CD8+ CDR3 sequences were shared between patients and controls.

Sequencing was done on patients that had shown CD8+CD57+ cell expansion by flow cytometry. The template for TCR beta VDJ and CDR3 sequence profiling was genomic DNA. TCRdb re-called the reads with MiXCR, one entry per CDR3 protein. The table records approximately 220,000 distinct CDR3 sequences, around 45% of them present only once. The clonotype was recovered from a human donor with aplastic anemia. The specimen was sorted CD4+, CD8+, or CD8+CD57+ T cells (not recorded which) from PBMCs.

Here the CDR3 DNA reads TGTGCCAGCAGCGCCAGGGCGAACGGAAACACCATATATTTT. Translating it yields CASSARANGNTIYF. The chain is built from TRBV13 and TRBJ1-3, with D tentatively TRBD1 (5 bases). V gave up 5 bases and J gave up 4 bases, with 12 bases separating them. The CDR3 consists of 14 residues. The germline V gene encodes CDR1 PRHDT and CDR2 FYEKMQ (reference sequence).